This record concerns one T cell receptor (beta chain) sequence. This record comes from a study of control samples from healthy donors and cancer patients. Germline CDR1 is SGHVS and CDR2 is FNYEAQ. The CDR3 runs to 16 residues. With 1 base clipped from V and 3 bases from J, the junction kept 4 bases outside the gene matches. Using immunoSEQ multiplex PCR, the repertoire was profiled, and TCRdb retains in-frame clones only, with some absent. The sample lists about 150,000 clones; approximately 96% were seen once. The chain employs TRBV7-6 and TRBJ2-3; 10 bases align to TRBD1. The sequenced sample consisted of blood. This receptor was taken from a woman aged 40 to 49 in good health. For the CDR3, the DNA is TGTGCCAGCAGCTTAGATGGGACAGGGGTAACAGATACGCAGTATTTT. It translates to CASSLDGTGVTDTQYF. Full variable domain (remainder filled in from reference TRBV7-6 and TRBJ2-3): GAGVSQSPRYKVTKRGQDVALRCDPISGHVSLYWYRQALGQGPEFLTYFNYEAQQDKSGLPNDRFSAERPEGSISTLTIQRTEQRDSAMYRCASSLDGTGVTDTQYFGPGTRLTVL.